Listed below are T cell receptor beta chains from one sample, sequenced in a study of T cells in Graves' hyperthyroidism and ophthalmopathy. TCRdb passed the multiplex PCR reads through MiXCR, listing each CDR3 protein once. This sample has about 480,000 distinct CDR3 sequences, with under 15% found just once. Sequenced: blood. The receptor set was obtained from a woman under 30 with Graves' hyperthyroidism. The conserved cysteine and the conserved F or W are not part of the CDR3 here.

cdr3_aa,j_call,v_call
ASSWGGVGNEQF,TRBJ2-1,TRBV11-2
ASGTGENQPQH,TRBJ1-5,TRBV2
ATSRGRSGNSPLH,TRBJ1-6,TRBV15
ASSPSGGGLNTEAF,TRBJ1-1,TRBV18
ASSEESLGTSYNEQF,TRBJ2-1,TRBV6-1
ASTPGSVVTEAF,TRBJ1-1,TRBV18
SAYWTGLGETQY,TRBJ2-5,TRBV20-1
ASGSPGLQETQY,TRBJ2-5,TRBV12-5
ASSYGWPQETQY,TRBJ2-5,TRBV6-5
ASTLRVFGTSGYNEQF,TRBJ2-1,TRBV6-1
ASSPEAGVVQF,TRBJ2-1,TRBV18
AWSALYEQY,TRBJ2-7,TRBV30
ASSPGTINTGELF,TRBJ2-2,TRBV7-3
ASSDARGEQY,TRBJ2-7,TRBV6-1
ASSLTASGGTGELF,TRBJ2-2,TRBV7-3
ASSEYATTGELF,TRBJ2-2,TRBV25-1
ASSPTGENGDTQY,TRBJ2-3,TRBV5-1
ASSERQGLGNQPQH,TRBJ1-5,TRBV13
ASSQVNLRGTGELF,TRBJ2-2,TRBV3-1
ASSVSPDQETQY,TRBJ2-5,TRBV9
ASSHDRGGTEAF,TRBJ1-1,TRBV2
ASSPGGSPYEQY,TRBJ2-7,TRBV7-3
ASSPDSRYEQY,TRBJ2-7,TRBV5-1
ASSSQTGIEEKLF,TRBJ1-4,TRBV12-3/TRBV12-4
ASSEARASGYT,TRBJ1-2,TRBV6-1
ASSSRVMNTEAF,TRBJ1-1,TRBV4-1
ASSLASETDTQY,TRBJ2-3,TRBV11-2
ASSLGEASTDTQY,TRBJ2-3,TRBV7-2
SATTTSGRSQETQY,TRBJ2-5,TRBV20-1
ASSFRGDTGELF,TRBJ2-2,TRBV27
SARRPARNNEQF,TRBJ2-1,TRBV20-1
ASSPHGAGLTYEQY,TRBJ2-7,TRBV9
ASSQARRERRNTEAF,TRBJ1-1,TRBV4-1
SASAASAYEQY,TRBJ2-7,TRBV20-1
ASSVNRRNTEAF,TRBJ1-1,TRBV19
ASRGGLAVMELF,TRBJ2-2,TRBV12-3/TRBV12-4
SVEGTLGNTEAF,TRBJ1-1,TRBV29-1
ASGRGSENQPQH,TRBJ1-5,TRBV6-1
ASSPPSLTNEKLF,TRBJ1-4,TRBV18
ASSHAQGRNEQF,TRBJ2-1,TRBV7-9
ASSSPTPSTGRETQY,TRBJ2-5,TRBV7-9
ASSPTSGRGGELF,TRBJ2-2,TRBV2
ASTPSGTRDEQF,TRBJ2-1,TRBV12-3/TRBV12-4
ASRDRGPGYEQY,TRBJ2-7,TRBV6-9
ASSFSGVDTQY,TRBJ2-3,TRBV13
ASSYEYPIAGDNEQF,TRBJ2-1,TRBV6-2/TRBV6-3